This T cell receptor (beta chain) was found in a study of T cells in Graves' hyperthyroidism and ophthalmopathy. This CDR3 is built from 13 residues. V lost 3 bases to trimming and J lost 4 bases, with 9 bases between them. The source material, RNA transcripts, was used to amplify TCR beta CDR3 regions. The HTBI primer set drove a first-round RT-PCR of the TCR CDR3. TCRdb re-called the multiplex PCR reads with MiXCR, one entry per CDR3 protein. This sample has around 700,000 distinct CDR3 sequences; around 19% occur once, and the top ten carry over 15%. This clonotype was observed at least ten times. The chain employs TRBV12-3 or TRBV12-4 and TRBJ1-2; no reliable D call. Sequenced material: blood. The TCR sequence derives from a woman in her forties or fifties with Graves' hyperthyroidism that later progressed to Graves' ophthalmopathy. The CDR3 spells CASSLESVYGYTF. The CDR3, as DNA: TGTGCCAGCAGTTTGGAGTCAGTCTATGGCTACACCTTC.